This T cell receptor beta chain was captured by sequencing in a study of shared clonotypes between healthy human individuals. Profiled with immunoSEQ multiplex PCR; TCRdb holds only in-frame clones, not every one. The sample yields about 1.1 million clones, approximately 80% seen once. Deletions cut 5 bases from V and 5 bases from J, with 15 bases between. Looked up from germline, CDR1 is LNHDA and CDR2 is SQIVND (reference sequence). The CDR3 length is 14 residues. The source is a man aged 18 to 35 in good health. Some clones in this sample may be carry-over from other donors' samples. The sequenced sample was memory CD4+ T cells from PBMCs. The subset denotes: CD45RA-negative fraction. V gene TRBV19 combines with J gene TRBJ2-5, with a tentative D call TRBD2 (5 bases). CDR3 loop: CASSSSGSLETQYF. Here the CDR3 DNA reads TGTGCCAGTAGTTCTTCGGGGTCACTGGAGACCCAGTACTTC. Looking up the rest from reference TRBV19 and TRBJ2-5 gives the full variable domain: DGGITQSPKYLFRKEGQNVTLSCEQNLNHDAMYWYRQDPGQGLRLIYYSQIVNDFQKGDIAEGYSVSREKKESFPLTVTSAQKNPTAFYLCASSSSGSLETQYFGPGTRLLVL.